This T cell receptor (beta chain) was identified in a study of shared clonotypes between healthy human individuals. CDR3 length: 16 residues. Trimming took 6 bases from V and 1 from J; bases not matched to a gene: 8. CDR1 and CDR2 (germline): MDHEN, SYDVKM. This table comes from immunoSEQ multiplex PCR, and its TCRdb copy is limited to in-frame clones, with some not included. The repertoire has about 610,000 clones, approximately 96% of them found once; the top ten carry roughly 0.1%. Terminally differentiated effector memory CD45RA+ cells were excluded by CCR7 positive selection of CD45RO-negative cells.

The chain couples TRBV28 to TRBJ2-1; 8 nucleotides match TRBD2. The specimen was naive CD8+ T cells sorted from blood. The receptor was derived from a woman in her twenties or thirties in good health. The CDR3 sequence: CASSLMTSASYNEQFF. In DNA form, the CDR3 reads TGTGCCAGCAGCCTCATGACTAGCGCATCCTACAATGAGCAGTTCTTC.